This T cell receptor beta chain was sequenced during a study of cytomegalovirus exposure and HLA in healthy donors. Study-wide points: Follow-up analysis found HLA locus-dependent TCR association rates, highest for DRB1 and lowest for HLA-C.

Details on this clone: Its antigen remains unknown.

Trimming took off 3 bases at V and 5 bases at J, with 16 bases between the two ends. Germline V gene sequence: CDR1 MDHEN, CDR2 SYDVKM. This CDR3 is 15 amino acids long. PCR involved 60 Vbeta and 13 Jbeta primers. In the original workflow: Among the unique TCR beta chains that a later analysis counted, around 82 million in all, 9.5 million to 12 million were shared. TCRdb keeps only in-frame clones here, not all; method: immunoSEQ multiplex PCR. That table gives V, J and clone size, and the DNA gave D and trimming. The sample lists 76,000 or so clones, approximately 80% seen once, with roughly 9% in the top ten.

What was sequenced was PBMCs. The receptor's source is a middle-aged woman in good health and CMV-seropositive. The rearrangement links TRBV28 to TRBJ1-1, with a possible D match to TRBD1 (6 bases). The CDR3 loop reads CASSFAWGGRTEAFF. The CDR3 DNA reads as TGTGCCAGCAGTTTCGCTTGGGGGGGGCGGACTGAAGCTTTCTTT.